This T cell receptor (beta chain) came from a study of T-cell memory formation after mild COVID-19 (TCRdb year 2021). Broadly, across the study: TCR sequence clusters from the two donors were largely donor specific. T-cell clones expanding and contracting after mild COVID-19 in two donors were tracked by longitudinal TCRalpha and TCRbeta repertoire sequencing. The cohort comprised two young, previously healthy adult volunteers, one female and one male. Study-wide conclusions, independent of this receptor: Some responding clones were detected in pre-infection memory, which suggested that pre-existing cross-reactive memory T cells had joined the SARS-CoV-2 response. Whether the second-wave clones peaking on day 37 were SARS-CoV-2 specific was not confirmed. The study covered only a couple of mild cases, and larger cohorts including severe cases with pre-infection samples were considered necessary. From day 15 to 85, contracting clones showed balanced CD4/CD8 phenotypes, whereas a second wave of clones that expanded from day 15 to 37 leaned towards CD4+. Contracting CD4+ clones were found mainly in CM and EM memory subsets, while CD8+ clones were enriched in EMRA.

TCRdb names Illumina NovaSeq 6000 as the instrument used. cDNA libraries for TCRalpha and TCRbeta were prepared by 5'RACE using constant-segment primers, with sample barcodes and unique molecular identifiers added. RNA was extracted from every sample with Trizol reagent. Amplification of the libraries took two PCR steps, and the second step added a second sample barcode plus Illumina TruSeq adapters. Sequencing of libraries was performed on an Illumina NovaSeq with 2 x 150 bp paired-end reads. In the original analysis: The reads were demultiplexed and collapsed into UMI-guided consensus sequences using migec v1.2.7. With mixcr v2.1.11, UMI consensuses were aligned to TRA and TRB V and J templates and assembled into clonotypes. A clonotype was counted as expanded or contracted only when both edgeR and NoisET called the clonotype significant, with the noise models trained on biological replicates. For edgeR calls, the cutoffs were a false discovery rate-adjusted p below 0.01 and a log2 fold-change threshold of 1. As an exploratory analysis of dynamics, PCA with hierarchical clustering was applied to max-normalized trajectories of the 1000 most abundant clonotypes. Separately sequenced CD4+ and CD8+ repertoires were used to assign a CD4 or CD8 phenotype to each responding clone. Starting from the raw public reads, TCRdb applied fastp trimming at Q25, assembled clones with MiXCR and retained in-frame beta chains. CDR3 protein duplicates are merged, each entry listing the most common genes and DNA. These V and J calls are TCRdb output, not the study's own analysis. A total of tens of thousands of distinct CDR3 sequences appear in this sample, 7.3% of them only once. The ten largest make up 1.4% to 1.5% of the sample.

Inclusive of the bounding cysteine and phenylalanine, the CDR3 is 15 residues long. The sequence is cut down to CDR3 DNA, 45 bases in frame from base 1. V loses 0 bases of germline sequence and J loses 7 bases, and the interval between the two ends is 13 bases. In the germline V gene, CDR1 corresponds to SGHTA and CDR2 to FQGNSA. Ficoll-Paque density gradient centrifugation was used to isolate PBMCs. In its sample, this clonotype was seen a few times. Its antigen is not yet known. Within one base of it there is no much larger clone, and no base qualities were kept. The clonotype comes from a man between 18 and 29 years old who had mild COVID-19 (a few samples of this study predate the infection). The sample titles of this study are shuffled in the database, so cell type and time point are left out; the donor was told from shared clones. This chain is built from TRBV7-2 and TRBJ2-1, with a weak D call of TRBD2 (7 bases match). Sequenced sample: PBMCs or a T cell subset sorted from them (not recorded which). The CDR3 is CASSLAWTRGNEQFF. The nucleotides are TGTGCCAGCAGCTTAGCTTGGACTAGGGGGAATGAGCAGTTCTTC.